This T cell receptor beta chain was sequenced for a study of blood T cell repertoires in COVID-19. Study background: Acute and convalescent COVID-19 samples came from the United States, Italy and Spain. From T cells, B-cell-depleted T cells, or PBMCs came the material, which was cDNA or gDNA.

Per the original data handling: Estimation of nucleated cell counts relied on the amplification of reference gene primers. Measured with immunoSEQ multiplex PCR; TCRdb has only the in-frame clones, and not every one. For V, J and clone size, that table is used; D and trimming come from the DNA. The sample contains 150,000 or so clones, approximately 90% of which appear only once. This CDR3 has 12 amino acids. V lost 7 bases, J lost 8 bases, and 12 bases lay in between. Germline assignment: CDR1 MNHNS and CDR2 SASEGT. The origin of this receptor is a woman between 65 and 79 years old with COVID-19, enrolled during active disease. V and J are TRBV6-1 and TRBJ2-1; D call uncertain. Sequenced material: peripheral blood. This CDR3 is CASKKLGDEQFF. CDR3 DNA: TGTGCCAGCAAAAAACTGGGCGATGAGCAGTTCTTC.